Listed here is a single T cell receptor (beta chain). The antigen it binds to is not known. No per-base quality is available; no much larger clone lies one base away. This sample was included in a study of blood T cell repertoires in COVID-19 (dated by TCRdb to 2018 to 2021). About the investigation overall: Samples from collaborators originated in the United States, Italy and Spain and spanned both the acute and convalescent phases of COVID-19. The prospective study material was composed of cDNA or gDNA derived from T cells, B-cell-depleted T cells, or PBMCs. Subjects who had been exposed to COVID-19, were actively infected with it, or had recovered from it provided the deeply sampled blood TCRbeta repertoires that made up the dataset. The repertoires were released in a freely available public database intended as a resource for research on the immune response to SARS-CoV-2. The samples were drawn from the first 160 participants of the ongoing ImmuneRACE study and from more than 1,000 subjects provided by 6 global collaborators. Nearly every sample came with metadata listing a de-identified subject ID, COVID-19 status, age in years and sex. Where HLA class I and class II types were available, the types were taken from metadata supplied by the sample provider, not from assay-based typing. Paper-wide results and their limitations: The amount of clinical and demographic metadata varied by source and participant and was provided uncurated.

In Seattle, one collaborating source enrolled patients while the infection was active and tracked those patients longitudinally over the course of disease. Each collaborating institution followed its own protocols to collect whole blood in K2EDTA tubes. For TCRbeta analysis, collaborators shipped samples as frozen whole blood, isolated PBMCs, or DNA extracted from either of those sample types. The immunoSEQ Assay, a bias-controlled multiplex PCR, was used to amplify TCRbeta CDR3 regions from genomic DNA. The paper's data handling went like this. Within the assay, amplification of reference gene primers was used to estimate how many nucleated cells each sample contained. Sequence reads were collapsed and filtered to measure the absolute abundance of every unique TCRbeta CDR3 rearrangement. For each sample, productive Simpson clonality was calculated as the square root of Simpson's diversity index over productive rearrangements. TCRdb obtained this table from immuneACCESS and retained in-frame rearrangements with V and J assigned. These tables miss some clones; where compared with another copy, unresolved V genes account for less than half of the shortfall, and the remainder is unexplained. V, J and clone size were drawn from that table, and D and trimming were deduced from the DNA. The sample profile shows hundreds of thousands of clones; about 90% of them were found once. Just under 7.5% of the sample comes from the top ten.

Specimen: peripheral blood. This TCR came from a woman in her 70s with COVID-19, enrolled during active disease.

Here the CDR3 is given as CASSLRQNTEAFF. The DNA sequence is TGTGCCAGCAGCTTACGACAGAACACTGAAGCTTTCTTT. The rearrangement joined TRBV7-7 to TRBJ1-1, with the D gene call left open. From a lookup of the germline V gene (reference sequence), CDR1 and CDR2 are SSHAT and FNYEAQ. Taken from cysteine to phenylalanine, the CDR3 has 13 residues. The read is trimmed to its CDR3 DNA, 39 bases read in frame from base 1. Trimming removed 2 bases from V and 1 base from J, leaving 5 bases between the germline ends.